One and the same sample provided the 28 T cell receptor beta chains below, sequenced in a study of response to subunit inactivated influenza vaccine. TCRdb re-analysed the RT-PCR reads in MiXCR, keeping a single row per CDR3 protein. The table shows 630,000 or so distinct CDR3 sequences, with approximately 14% occurring only once. The source was PBMCs from blood, collected approximately 12 days after vaccination. All receptors derive from a man aged 45-60 years who received an inactivated influenza vaccine.

V usage is TRBV5-6 and J usage is TRBJ2-1, with TRBD2 identical over 11 bases. V trimming: 3 bases; J trimming: 2 bases; junction bases outside the gene matches: 7. Germline CDR1 SGHDT, CDR2 YYEEEE. The CDR3 length is 17 residues. As DNA, the CDR3 is TGTGCCAGCAGCTCGCCCTTAGCGGGGGGGCCCTACAATGAGCAGTTCTTC. Its protein product is CASSSPLAGGPYNEQFF.

This clonotype was detected ten times or more. A junction end diverges from the germline sequence, so it may reflect a read error. The chain has TRBV20-1 and TRBJ2-5; D unresolved. The CDR3 consists of 14 residues. Germline V lookup: CDR1 DFQATT, CDR2 SNEGSKA (reference sequence). CDR3 loop: CSARGLATQETQYF. CDR3 bases: TGCAGTGCCAGAGGATTGGCTACCCAAGAGACCCAGTACTTC.

This rearrangement joins TRBV5-1 to TRBJ2-2, with 8 bases lining up with TRBD2. This CDR3 has 18 amino acids. The junction had 7 bases not matched to a gene; V was cut back by 0 bases and J by 0 bases. Per germline, CDR1 SGHRS and CDR2 YFSETQ. CDR3 nucleotides: TGCGCCAGCAGCTTGGAACTAGCGGAACTAGCGAACACCGGGGAGCTGTTTTTT. This gives the protein CASSLELAELANTGELFF. The variable domain in full, completed from reference TRBV5-1 and TRBJ2-2, reads KAGVTQTPRYLIKTRGQQVTLSCSPISGHRSVSWYQQTPGQGLQFLFEYFSETQRNKGNFPGRFSGRQFSNSRSEMNVSTLELGDSALYLCASSLELAELANTGELFFGEGSRLTVL.

This clonotype came up a few times. The chain combines TRBV6-1 with TRBJ2-7, with 14 bases aligning to TRBD2. The CDR3 consists of 16 residues. V dropped 5 bases and J dropped 6; count of bases not matched to a gene: 9. In germline, CDR1 is MNHNS, CDR2 SASEGT. The CDR3 spells CASSQGLAGESAEQYF. The CDR3 DNA follows: TGTGCCAGCAGTCAGGGACTAGCGGGAGAATCTGCCGAGCAGTACTTC.

This chain connects TRBV9 to TRBJ2-1; 12 positions match TRBD2. V shed 4 bases, J shed 14 bases, and the junction held 10 bases outside the gene matches. The CDR3 sequence is 14 residues long. Germline V CDR1 and CDR2: SGDLS, YYNGEE. The CDR3 nucleotides are TGTGCCAGCAGCCCACAACTAGCGGGAGGAGCAGAGTTCTTC. Amino acid sequence: CASSPQLAGGAEFF.

The V call is TRBV20-1, the J call TRBJ2-3; D not resolved. Germline CDR1 and CDR2: DFQATT and SNEGSKA (reference sequence). The V and J ends lost 6 bases and 1 base respectively, with 20 bases between them. The CDR3 covers 16 residues. The CDR3 coding sequence is TGCAGTGCGGATAGGTCGGCGAGAAGCGGCACAGATACGCAGTATTTT. It translates to CSADRSARSGTDTQYF.

This clonotype was seen more than once but under ten times. The chain uses TRBV12-3 or TRBV12-4 and TRBJ2-3; no definite D call. The CDR3 is 14 amino acids. Trimming shortened V by 5 bases and J by 0 bases, and 9 bases separated the two germline ends. CDR3 sequence reads: CASSKRRSTDTQYF. As DNA, the CDR3 is TGTGCCAGCAGTAAACGGAGAAGCACAGATACGCAGTATTTT.

The chain uses TRBV5-1 and TRBJ2-2; D remains ambiguous. Trimming pared 3 bases from V and 7 bases from J, leaving 13 bases between. The CDR3 loop spans 14 amino acids. Germline loops: CDR1 SGHRS, CDR2 YFSETQ. The CDR3 is CASSSHRNDGELFF. As DNA, the CDR3 is TGCGCCAGCAGCTCTCACAGAAATGACGGGGAGCTGTTTTTT. The whole variable domain, filled in from reference TRBV5-1 and TRBJ2-2, reads KAGVTQTPRYLIKTRGQQVTLSCSPISGHRSVSWYQQTPGQGLQFLFEYFSETQRNKGNFPGRFSGRQFSNSRSEMNVSTLELGDSALYLCASSSHRNDGELFFGEGSRLTVL.

This clonotype was detected only a few times. J is TRBJ2-2 and V is TRBV24-1, with D unresolved. V was shortened by 3 bases and J by 5 bases, with 9 bases between the two germline ends. This CDR3 has 14 amino acids. The germline gives CDR1 KGHDR, CDR2 SFDVKD. For the CDR3, the DNA is TGTGCCACCAGTGATGCCGCAGAGACCGGGGAGCTGTTTTTT. Residues: CATSDAAETGELFF.

V gene TRBV11-2 combines with J gene TRBJ1-2; D gene uncertain. Germline assignment: CDR1 SGHAT and CDR2 FQNNGV. There are 14 residues in the CDR3. The V end was cut by 7 bases, the J end by 4 bases, with 16 bases between. CDR3 nucleotide sequence: TGTGCCAGCACCCCCGAACCGCTTAGCTATGGCTACACCTTC. It translates to CASTPEPLSYGYTF.

This rearrangement joins TRBV7-9 to TRBJ2-5; TRBD1 aligns across 10 bases. This CDR3 contains 15 residues. Trimming at V came to 5 bases and at J to 5 bases, leaving 8 bases not matched to a gene. Germline loops: CDR1 SEHNR, CDR2 FQNEAQ (reference sequence). The CDR3 DNA reads TGTGCCAGCAGCCGGGGACAGGGGATCGGTGAGACCCAGTACTTC. Translation gives CASSRGQGIGETQYF.

The chain carries TRBV6-1 and TRBJ2-5; 10 bases are a match to TRBD2. This CDR3 is built from 14 residues. V lost 7 bases, J lost 2 bases, and 4 bases stayed unmatched. The germline gives CDR1 MNHNS, CDR2 SASEGT. This CDR3 is CASTSGRGQETQYF. As DNA, the CDR3 is TGTGCCAGCACCAGCGGGAGGGGACAAGAGACCCAGTACTTC.

The CDR3: CASSKGGRDPYEQYF. CDR3 sequence (DNA): TGTGCCAGCAGCAAAGGAGGGAGGGACCCCTACGAGCAGTACTTC. The chain is built from TRBV21-1 and TRBJ2-7; the tabulated D call, TRBD2, remains unverified against the DNA. TRBV21-1 is recorded as a pseudogene. CDR3 length equals 15 residues.

This clonotype was recorded once. This could be a read error, since a much larger clone is one nucleotide away. The gene calls are TRBV6-2 or TRBV6-3 and TRBJ2-5; D may match TRBD1 or TRBD2 (5 bases each). CDR1 is MNHEY, CDR2 SVGEGT, per germline. Trimming took off 6 bases at V and 1 base at J, with 15 bases between the two ends. CDR3 length: 15 amino acids. The CDR3 nucleotides read TGTGCCAGCAGAACAACTCTGGGACCCCAAGAGACCCAGTACTTC. It yields the protein CASRTTLGPQETQYF.

The chain combines TRBV21-1 with TRBJ2-7; TRBD1 is taken as the D call from the table, unchecked against the DNA. TRBV21-1 is an annotated pseudogene. The CDR3 spans 16 residues. The CDR3 DNA is TGTGCCAGCAGCAAAGCCGGGACAGGGGGTATAGGCGAGCAGTACTTC. It codes for CASSKAGTGGIGEQYF.

This clonotype was observed a handful of times. The junction differs from germline at one of its ends, possibly a read error. V usage is TRBV7-2 and J usage is TRBJ2-3; a possible D gene is TRBD2 (5 bases). CDR3 length: 12 residues. Germline CDR1 SGHTA, CDR2 FQGNSA. As DNA, the CDR3 is TGTGCCAGCAGCGTAGCGCAGTACATGGTGTATTTT. This codes for CASSVAQYMVYF.

This clonotype has just a few counts. V and J are TRBV6-2 or TRBV6-3 and TRBJ2-1, with D possibly called TRBD1 or TRBD2 (6 bases each). Germline V gene lookup returns CDR1 MNHEY and CDR2 SVGEGT. V gave up 6 bases and J gave up 1 base, with 16 bases separating them. This CDR3 is 16 amino acids long. Written as DNA, the CDR3 is TGTGCCAGCAGACAGGGCCCAGGGAGGTCCTACAATGAGCAGTTCTTC. It codes for CASRQGPGRSYNEQFF.

The chain couples TRBV19 to TRBJ2-5; D possibly corresponds to TRBD1 (6 bases). Germline V CDR1 and CDR2: LNHDA, SQIVND (reference sequence). This CDR3 is 14 amino acids long. Trimming pared 5 bases from V and 5 bases from J, leaving 15 bases between. CDR3 region: CASSPQTGLETQYF. The CDR3 nucleotides are TGTGCCAGTAGTCCTCAGACAGGTTTGGAGACCCAGTACTTC. Complete variable domain (other parts from reference TRBV19 and TRBJ2-5): DGGITQSPKYLFRKEGQNVTLSCEQNLNHDAMYWYRQDPGQGLRLIYYSQIVNDFQKGDIAEGYSVSREKKESFPLTVTSAQKNPTAFYLCASSPQTGLETQYFGPGTRLLVL.

The genes are TRBV15 and TRBJ2-3, with D possibly matching TRBD2 (5 bases). Per the germline V gene, CDR1 is LNHNV and CDR2 is YYDKDF (reference sequence). The V end lost 0 bases, the J end lost 6 bases, and 16 bases lay between the germline ends. The CDR3 has 16 amino acids. The CDR3 here is CATSRDEVGDWDTQYF. In DNA, the CDR3 is TGTGCCACCAGCAGAGATGAAGTGGGAGATTGGGATACGCAGTATTTT.

The chain joins TRBV2 to TRBJ2-7, with no clear D. V lost 5 bases, J lost 6 bases, and 8 bases lay in between. Germline lookup yields CDR1 SNHLY and CDR2 FYNNEI. The CDR3 runs to 11 residues. The CDR3 region is CASSIRLEQYF. CDR3 coding DNA: TGTGCCAGCAGTATAAGGCTCGAGCAGTACTTC.

This clonotype was recorded at least ten times. The chain has TRBV12-3 or TRBV12-4 and TRBJ1-1; the D is unclear. CDR3 length: 11 residues. Trimming removed 6 bases from V and 8 bases from J, with 10 bases in between. The CDR3 is CASSGPGEAFF. The CDR3 bases are TGTGCCAGCAGCGGTCCGGGAGAAGCTTTCTTT.

This clonotype showed up just a few times. This chain uses TRBV7-9 with TRBJ1-6; the match to TRBD1 covers 10 bases. V shed 3 bases, J shed 10 bases, and the junction held 9 bases outside the gene matches. This CDR3 has 16 amino acids. Germline V lookup: CDR1 SEHNR, CDR2 FQNEAQ (reference sequence). This chain's CDR3 is CASSFSGTGEGSPLHF. DNA for the CDR3: TGTGCCAGCAGCTTCTCCGGGACAGGGGAAGGGTCACCCCTCCACTTT.

This clonotype was seen a handful of times. The rearrangement uses TRBV12-3 or TRBV12-4 and TRBJ2-7; 7 bases map to TRBD1. This CDR3 has 14 amino acids. V lost 6 bases to trimming and J lost 0 bases; unmatched junction nucleotides: 5. The CDR3 region has the DNA TGTGCCAGCAGGAAGACAGGGAGCTCCTACGAGCAGTACTTC. The encoded protein is CASRKTGSSYEQYF.

This chain connects TRBV5-6 to TRBJ2-6; D not resolved. Trimming shortened V by 0 bases and J by 0 bases, and 4 bases separated the two germline ends. The CDR3 totals 15 residues. The germline V gene has CDR1 SGHDT and CDR2 YYEEEE. CDR3 sequence (DNA): TGTGCCAGCAGCTTGGCCCCCTCTGGGGCCAACGTCCTGACTTTC. Its protein is CASSLAPSGANVLTF.

This clonotype was counted a few times. The rearrangement uses TRBV7-9 and TRBJ1-2; D might be TRBD1 (6 bases). Between the trimmed V and J ends, which lost 1 base and 7 bases, there was a span of 10 bases. The CDR3 extends over 13 amino acids. Germline CDR1 is SEHNR and CDR2 is FQNEAQ (reference sequence). The CDR3 DNA follows: TGTGCCAGCAGCTTAGGGAACAGGGCTGGCTACACCTTC. Amino acid sequence: CASSLGNRAGYTF.

This clonotype was seen repeatedly, ten times or more. V is TRBV27 and J is TRBJ2-7; D gene ambiguous. The germline V and J ends were trimmed by 6 bases and 3 bases, with 12 bases remaining between them. This CDR3 is 13 amino acids long. The germline V gene encodes CDR1 MNHEY and CDR2 SMNVEV (reference sequence). The CDR3 spells CASSLGLFYEQYF. Written as DNA, the CDR3 is TGTGCCAGCAGCTTAGGTCTCTTCTACGAGCAGTACTTC.

The sample holds many counts of this clonotype. The chain combines TRBV4-2 with TRBJ2-3, with 8 bases that match TRBD1. Germline-derived CDR1 and CDR2 are LGHNA and YNFKEQ. This CDR3 is 15 amino acids long. With 3 bases clipped from V and 3 bases from J, the junction kept 5 bases outside the gene matches. CDR3 sequence (DNA): TGTGCCAGCAGCCACATGGACAGGGAGACAGATACGCAGTATTTT. This gives the protein CASSHMDRETDTQYF.

This chain joins TRBV28 and TRBJ2-3, with no clear D. Trimming took 5 bases from V and 3 from J, leaving 21 bases between them. The CDR3 length is 17 residues. The germline CDR1 and CDR2 sequences are MDHEN and SYDVKM. For the CDR3, the DNA is TGTGCCAGCAGTACCATCCAGACCCAAGCAAAGACAGATACGCAGTATTTT. Its translation is CASSTIQTQAKTDTQYF.